This TCR beta chain was retrieved from a study of blood T cell repertoires in COVID-19. Study as a whole: T cells, B-cell-depleted T cells, or PBMCs provided the cDNA or gDNA that served as material.

The trim removed 4 bases at V and 7 bases at J, leaving 6 bases unmatched. The CDR3 runs 14 residues. Looked up from germline, CDR1 is LNHDA and CDR2 is SQIVND (reference sequence). Profiled with immunoSEQ multiplex PCR; TCRdb holds only in-frame clones, not every one. The sample shows under 130,000 clones, around 84% of them seen only once. This sequence was found in a woman older than 75 with acute or convalescent COVID-19. The chain joins TRBV19 to TRBJ2-2, with TRBD1 identical over 7 bases. Material: peripheral blood. CDR3 protein: CASSTRQGGGELFF. For the CDR3, the DNA is TGTGCCAGTAGTACTCGACAGGGCGGCGGGGAGCTGTTTTTT.